Listed below are T cell receptor beta chains from one sample, sequenced in a study of CD4 T cells in relation to SARS-CoV-2 and coronaviruses. Antigens of these TCRs are unknown. Profiling relied on immunoSEQ multiplex PCR, and the TCRdb table lists in-frame clones only, not all of them. The data show some 21,000 clones, with about 80% seen just once and 17% held by the top ten. Material: CD4+ T cells from PBMCs, cultured in vitro. These receptors were collected from a human donor in good health. The CDR3 runs from the conserved cysteine through the conserved F or W. D genes are given only for firm matches. Size is stated for part of the rows, as once, few or many counts, or as a class when the clone is expanded.

J: TRBJ1-2
size: NA
V: TRBV5-1
D: TRBD1
DNA: TGCGCCAGCAGCTTGGCCTCACAGGGGGCTAAGGGCTACACCTTC
CDR3: CASSLASQGAKGYTF

J: TRBJ1-6
size: NA
V: TRBV5-5
D: NA
DNA: TGTGCCAGCAGCCCTTGGGGAGGCGGTTCACCCCTCCACTTT
CDR3: CASSPWGGGSPLHF

J: TRBJ2-7
size: NA
V: TRBV5-1
D: NA
DNA: TGCGCCAGCAGCTTAGAGACTACCTCCTACGAGCAGTACTTC
CDR3: CASSLETTSYEQYF

J: TRBJ1-5
size: few
V: TRBV7-3
D: NA
DNA: TGTGCCAGCAGCTTAACGGGGTCGGAGCTTGAGCCCCAGCATTTT
CDR3: CASSLTGSELEPQHF

J: TRBJ2-3
size: NA
V: TRBV6-4
D: TRBD2
DNA: TGTGCCAGCAGCAAACTAGCGGGAGGAGGAGATACGCAGTATTTT
CDR3: CASSKLAGGGDTQYF

J: TRBJ1-2
size: NA
V: TRBV30
D: NA
DNA: TGTGCCTGGATGGAGGGGCTCTCTAACTATGGCTACACCTTC
CDR3: CAWMEGLSNYGYTF

J: TRBJ2-7
size: NA
V: TRBV12-5
D: NA
DNA: TGTGCTAGTGGTTTGGCGCCCCGAGGCAGGACCATAGAGCAGTACTTC
CDR3: CASGLAPRGRTIEQYF

J: TRBJ1-6
size: NA
V: TRBV6-5
D: NA
DNA: TGTGCCAGCAGACAGCCCGTGGGAAATTCACCCCTCCACTTT
CDR3: CASRQPVGNSPLHF

J: TRBJ2-1
size: NA
V: TRBV2
D: TRBD2
DNA: TGTGCCAGCAGTGCGGGACTAGCCTCCTACAATGAGCAGTTCTTC
CDR3: CASSAGLASYNEQFF

J: TRBJ2-3
size: NA
V: TRBV6-6
D: NA
DNA: TGTGCCAGCAGTTACCCTAGCGTAAGCACAGATACGCAGTATTTT
CDR3: CASSYPSVSTDTQYF